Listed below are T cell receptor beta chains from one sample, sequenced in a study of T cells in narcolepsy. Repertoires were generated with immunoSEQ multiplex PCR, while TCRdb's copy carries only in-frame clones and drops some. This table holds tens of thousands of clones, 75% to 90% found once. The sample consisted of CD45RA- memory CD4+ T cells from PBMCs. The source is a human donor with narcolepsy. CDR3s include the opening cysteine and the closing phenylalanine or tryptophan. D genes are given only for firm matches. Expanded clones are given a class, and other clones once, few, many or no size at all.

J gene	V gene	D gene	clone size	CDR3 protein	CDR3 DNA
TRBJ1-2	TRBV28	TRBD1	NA	CASSFRTGGNYGYTF	TGTGCCAGCAGTTTTCGGACAGGGGGTAACTATGGCTACACCTTC
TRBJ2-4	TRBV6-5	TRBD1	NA	CASSKTGGKNIQYF	TGTGCCAGCAGTAAAACAGGGGGCAAGAACATTCAGTACTTC
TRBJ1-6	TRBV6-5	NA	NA	CASSRISNNSPLHF	TGTGCCAGCAGTCGAATCTCGAATAATTCACCCCTCCACTTT
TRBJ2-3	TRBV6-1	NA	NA	CASSVVGQGTDTQYF	TGTGCCAGCAGTGTAGTGGGTCAGGGTACAGATACGCAGTATTTT
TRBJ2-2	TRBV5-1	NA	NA	CASSLAGRGQTGELFF	TGCGCCAGCAGCTTGGCGGGGCGAGGTCAGACCGGGGAGCTGTTTTTT
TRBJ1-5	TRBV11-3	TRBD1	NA	CASSLCDRALNSNQPQHF	TGTGCCAGCAGCTTATGTGACAGGGCGTTAAATAGCAATCAGCCCCAGCATTTT
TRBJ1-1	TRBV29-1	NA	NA	CSVIVLLEGAFF	TGCAGCGTTATCGTCCTTCTCGAGGGAGCTTTCTTT
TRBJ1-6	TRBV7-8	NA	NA	CASTIGGSVGFGGLDFTTPLHF	TGTGCCAGCACCATAGGGGGGAGCGTGGGGTTCGGTGGGCTGGACTTTACTACACCCCTCCACTTT
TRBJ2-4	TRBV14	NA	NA	CASSRGIGNIQYF	TGTGCCAGCAGCCGTGGGATCGGAAACATTCAGTACTTC
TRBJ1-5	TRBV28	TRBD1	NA	CASRPTGEVQPQHF	TGTGCCAGCAGACCAACAGGGGAAGTTCAGCCCCAGCATTTT
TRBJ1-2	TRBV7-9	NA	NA	CASSRDLGYGYTF	TGTGCCAGCAGCCGGGACCTGGGCTATGGCTACACCTTC
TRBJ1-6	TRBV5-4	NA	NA	CASSQFSSPLHF	TGTGCCAGCAGTCAGTTCAGTTCACCCCTCCACTTT
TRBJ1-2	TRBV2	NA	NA	CASSGTANYGYTF	TGTGCCAGCAGTGGCACAGCTAACTATGGCTACACCTTC
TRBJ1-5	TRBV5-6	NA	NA	CASSGGGSVLQPQHF	TGTGCCAGCAGCGGCGGGGGCTCGGTTCTTCAGCCCCAGCATTTT
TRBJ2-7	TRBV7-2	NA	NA	CASSPVGPMYEQYF	TGTGCCAGCAGCCCGGTCGGGCCTATGTACGAGCAGTACTTC
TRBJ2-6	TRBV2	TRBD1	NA	CASSGTGDQVFSGANVLTF	TGTGCCAGCAGCGGGACAGGGGACCAGGTATTCTCTGGGGCCAACGTCCTGACTTTC
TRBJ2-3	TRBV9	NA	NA	CASSVGNGPPDTQYF	TGTGCCAGCAGCGTAGGAAACGGGCCCCCGGATACGCAGTATTTT
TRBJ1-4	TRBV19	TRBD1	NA	CASRTGTANEKLFF	TGTGCCAGTAGAACCGGGACAGCTAATGAAAAACTGTTTTTT
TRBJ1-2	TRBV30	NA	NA	CAWSVRNGYTF	TGTGCCTGGAGTGTACGTAATGGCTACACCTTC
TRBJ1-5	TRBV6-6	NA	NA	CASTKGGQPQHF	TGTGCCAGCACCAAGGGAGGACAGCCCCAGCATTTT
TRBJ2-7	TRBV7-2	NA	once	CASSFGVYEQYF	TGTGCCAGCAGCTTTGGGGTCTACGAGCAGTACTTC
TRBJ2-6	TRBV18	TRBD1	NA	CASSSQWTGDFSGANVLTF	TGTGCCAGCTCATCCCAGTGGACAGGGGATTTCTCTGGGGCCAACGTCCTGACTTTC
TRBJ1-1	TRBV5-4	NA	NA	CASSLNTEAFF	TGTGCCAGCAGCTTGAACACTGAAGCTTTCTTT
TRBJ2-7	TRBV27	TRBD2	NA	CASSLREGSSYEQYF	TGTGCCAGCAGTTTAAGGGAGGGTAGCTCCTACGAGCAGTACTTC
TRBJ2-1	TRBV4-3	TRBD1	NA	CASSHQPGQGLSWDEQFF	TGCGCCAGCAGCCATCAACCGGGACAGGGTTTGTCGTGGGATGAGCAGTTCTTC
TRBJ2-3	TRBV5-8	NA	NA	CASSLDRDSTQYF	TGTGCCAGCAGCTTGGATAGGGACTCTACGCAGTATTTT
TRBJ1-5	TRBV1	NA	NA	CTSSQFRNNDSYSNQPQHF	TGCACCAGCAGCCAATTTAGGAATAACGACAGCTATAGCAATCAGCCCCAGCATTTT
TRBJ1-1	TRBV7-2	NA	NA	CASSPLIGGRSWNTEAFF	TGTGCCAGCAGCCCCTTAATCGGGGGGCGGAGCTGGAACACTGAAGCTTTCTTT
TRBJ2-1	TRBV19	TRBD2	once	CASRGLAEGNEQFF	TGTGCCAGTAGAGGACTAGCGGAGGGCAATGAGCAGTTCTTC